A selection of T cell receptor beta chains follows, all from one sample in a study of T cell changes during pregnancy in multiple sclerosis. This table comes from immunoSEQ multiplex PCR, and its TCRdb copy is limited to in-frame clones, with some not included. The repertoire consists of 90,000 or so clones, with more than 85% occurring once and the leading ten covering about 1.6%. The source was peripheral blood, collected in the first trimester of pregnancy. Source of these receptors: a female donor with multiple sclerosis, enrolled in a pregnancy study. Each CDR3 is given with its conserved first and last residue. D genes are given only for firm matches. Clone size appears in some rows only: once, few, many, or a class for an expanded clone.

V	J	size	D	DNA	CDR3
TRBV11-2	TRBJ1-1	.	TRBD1	TGTGCCAGCAGCCTGACAGCAGGGGGCTGGAACACTGAAGCTTTCTTT	CASSLTAGGWNTEAFF
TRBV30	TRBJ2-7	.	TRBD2	TGTGCCTGGGCGGGGGGCGAATACGAGCAGTACTTC	CAWAGGEYEQYF
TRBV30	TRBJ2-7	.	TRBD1	TGTGCCTCGCGCAAGGACAGGGCTACCTACGAGCAGTACTTC	CASRKDRATYEQYF
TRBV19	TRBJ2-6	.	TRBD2	TGTGCCAGTGGCGGGACTAGCGGGAGAATAGGTTCTGGGGCCAACGTCCTGACTTTC	CASGGTSGRIGSGANVLTF
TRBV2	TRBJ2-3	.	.	TGTGCCAGCAGTGAATTGGTAGTCACAGATACGCAGTATTTT	CASSELVVTDTQYF
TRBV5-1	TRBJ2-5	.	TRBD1	TGCGCCAGCAGCGGGACAGGGGGACAAGAGACCCAGTACTTC	CASSGTGGQETQYF
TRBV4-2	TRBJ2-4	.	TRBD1	TGTGCCAGCAGCTCACGGGACAGGGATTGGGTCCAAAACATTCAGTACTTC	CASSSRDRDWVQNIQYF
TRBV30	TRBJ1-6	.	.	TGTGCCTGGAGCATTCAGGGACTTAATTCACCCCTCCACTTT	CAWSIQGLNSPLHF
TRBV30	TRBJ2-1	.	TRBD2	TGTGCCTGGAGTTTGGGACTAGCGGGAGCCCACAATGAGCAGTTCTTC	CAWSLGLAGAHNEQFF
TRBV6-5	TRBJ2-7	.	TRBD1	TGTGCCAGCAGGCGGGACAGGGTAGGCGAGCAGTACTTC	CASRRDRVGEQYF
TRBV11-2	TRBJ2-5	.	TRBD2	TGTGCCAGCAGCTTAGAGGGACTAGCGGGAGGGCAAGAGACCCAGTACTTC	CASSLEGLAGGQETQYF
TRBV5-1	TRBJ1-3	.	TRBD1	TGCGCCAGCAGCTTGGCTGGGACAGCTTACGGAAACACCATATATTTT	CASSLAGTAYGNTIYF
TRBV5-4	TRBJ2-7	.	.	TGTGCCAGCAGCTTGGCGGGGGTAGACGCCTACGAGCAGTACTTC	CASSLAGVDAYEQYF
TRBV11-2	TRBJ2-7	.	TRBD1	TGTGCCAGCAGCCTAGGGTCGGGACAGGGCTTAGGGCAGTACTTC	CASSLGSGQGLGQYF
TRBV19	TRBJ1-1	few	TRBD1	TGTGCCACCCGCCAGGCAGGGGGCTGGGGTGAAGCTTTCTTT	CATRQAGGWGEAFF
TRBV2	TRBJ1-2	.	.	TGTGCCAGCAGTGGTTTAGGGGTTTCGCGTGGCTACACCTTC	CASSGLGVSRGYTF
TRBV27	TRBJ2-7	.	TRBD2	TGTGCCAGCAGTTGGGGAAGCGGGAGCTCCTACGAGCAGTACTTC	CASSWGSGSSYEQYF
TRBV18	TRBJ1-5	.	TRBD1	TGTGCCAGCTCACCGGACAGGGCCCAGCCCCAGCATTTT	CASSPDRAQPQHF
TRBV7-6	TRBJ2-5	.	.	TGTGCCAGCAGGCGGGCAGCACAAGAGACCCAGTACTTC	CASRRAAQETQYF
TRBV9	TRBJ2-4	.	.	TGTGCCAGCAGCGTAGGGTCGTCGGGAAACATTCAGTACTTC	CASSVGSSGNIQYF
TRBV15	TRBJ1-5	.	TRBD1	TGTGCCACCAGCATGACAGGGGGCTGGCAGCCCCAGCATTTT	CATSMTGGWQPQHF
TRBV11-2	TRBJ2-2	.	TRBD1	TGTGCCAGCAGAAAACCGGGACAGGGAGCTACCGGGGAGCTGTTTTTT	CASRKPGQGATGELFF
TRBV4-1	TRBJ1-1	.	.	TGCGCCAGCAGCCAAGCAGGGTACCCGAACACTGAAGCTTTCTTT	CASSQAGYPNTEAFF
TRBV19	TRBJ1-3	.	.	TGTGCCAGTAGTACCGGACTAACGACGAGCTCTGGAAACACCATATATTTT	CASSTGLTTSSGNTIYF
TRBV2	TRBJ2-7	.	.	TGTGCCAGCAGCGAAGGTTACTACGAGCAGTACTTC	CASSEGYYEQYF
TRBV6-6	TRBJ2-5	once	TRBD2	TGTGCCAGCAGTTACGTGGTAGCGGGAGTCCAAGAGACCCAGTACTTC	CASSYVVAGVQETQYF
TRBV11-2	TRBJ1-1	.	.	TGTGCCAGCACCCTAGGGGGAGCTGAAGCTTTCTTT	CASTLGGAEAFF
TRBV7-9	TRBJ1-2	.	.	TGTGCCAGCAGCTCGCAGGGGACCTATGGCTACACCTTC	CASSSQGTYGYTF
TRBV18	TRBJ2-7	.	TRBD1	TGTGCCAGCTCACCACCCCAGGGGGCGCGACGGTACGAGCAGTACTTC	CASSPPQGARRYEQYF
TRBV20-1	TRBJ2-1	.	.	TGCAGTGCTACCACTAGCAATGAGCAGTTCTTC	CSATTSNEQFF
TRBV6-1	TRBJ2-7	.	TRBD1	TGTGCCAGCAGTGCACAGGGGGACTCCTACGAGCAGTACTTC	CASSAQGDSYEQYF
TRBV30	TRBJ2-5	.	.	TGTGCCTGGAGTAGGGCGGGACCGGGGACCCAGTACTTC	CAWSRAGPGTQYF
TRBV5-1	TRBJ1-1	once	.	TGCGCCAGCAGCTTGAGTCCAGGGAACACTGAAGCTTTCTTT	CASSLSPGNTEAFF
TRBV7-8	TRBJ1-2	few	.	TGTGCCGGAGCCAACGACGGGTTAGCTAACTATGGCTACACCTTC	CAGANDGLANYGYTF
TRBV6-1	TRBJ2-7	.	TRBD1	TGTGCCAGCAGGGAACAGGGGAGATCCTACGAGCAGTACTTC	CASREQGRSYEQYF
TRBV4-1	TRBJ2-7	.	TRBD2	TGCGCCAGCAGCTTAGGACTAGTTTACTACGAGCAGTACTTC	CASSLGLVYYEQYF
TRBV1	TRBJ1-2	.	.	TGCACCAGCAGCCAAGATTCGCAGTCCCGGGGCTTC	CTSSQDSQSRGF